This T cell receptor (beta chain) was sequenced during a study of blood T cells in healthy people across ages. CDR1 is KGHSH and CDR2 is LQKENI in the germline V gene. This CDR3 is built from 13 residues. PBMCs were isolated at a quantity of at least 6.5 million per sample. Per sample, extraction of total RNA gave at least 6 micrograms in every case. General study findings and limits: As age increased, TCR beta diversity per million T cells fell in a roughly linear fashion.

This clonotype has a single count. Its antigen is unknown. A second PCR, run for about 6 to 11 cycles, used a sample-barcoded 5' primer plus a J-beta primer mix. TCRdb itself ran the 5' RACE reads through MiXCR, one entry per CDR3 protein. The table lists fewer than 950,000 distinct CDR3 sequences, roughly 50% of them singletons. The receptor's source is a man older than 75 in good health. The chain couples TRBV18 to TRBJ2-5; the D gene is possibly TRBD1 (6 bases). The last part of the DNA fits TRBJ2-7 better; the J call may be wrong. Sequencing was performed on blood. The CDR3 region is CASSRTAPIEQYF. Written as DNA, the CDR3 is TGTGCCAGCTCCCGGACAGCCCCCATCGAGCAGTACTTC.